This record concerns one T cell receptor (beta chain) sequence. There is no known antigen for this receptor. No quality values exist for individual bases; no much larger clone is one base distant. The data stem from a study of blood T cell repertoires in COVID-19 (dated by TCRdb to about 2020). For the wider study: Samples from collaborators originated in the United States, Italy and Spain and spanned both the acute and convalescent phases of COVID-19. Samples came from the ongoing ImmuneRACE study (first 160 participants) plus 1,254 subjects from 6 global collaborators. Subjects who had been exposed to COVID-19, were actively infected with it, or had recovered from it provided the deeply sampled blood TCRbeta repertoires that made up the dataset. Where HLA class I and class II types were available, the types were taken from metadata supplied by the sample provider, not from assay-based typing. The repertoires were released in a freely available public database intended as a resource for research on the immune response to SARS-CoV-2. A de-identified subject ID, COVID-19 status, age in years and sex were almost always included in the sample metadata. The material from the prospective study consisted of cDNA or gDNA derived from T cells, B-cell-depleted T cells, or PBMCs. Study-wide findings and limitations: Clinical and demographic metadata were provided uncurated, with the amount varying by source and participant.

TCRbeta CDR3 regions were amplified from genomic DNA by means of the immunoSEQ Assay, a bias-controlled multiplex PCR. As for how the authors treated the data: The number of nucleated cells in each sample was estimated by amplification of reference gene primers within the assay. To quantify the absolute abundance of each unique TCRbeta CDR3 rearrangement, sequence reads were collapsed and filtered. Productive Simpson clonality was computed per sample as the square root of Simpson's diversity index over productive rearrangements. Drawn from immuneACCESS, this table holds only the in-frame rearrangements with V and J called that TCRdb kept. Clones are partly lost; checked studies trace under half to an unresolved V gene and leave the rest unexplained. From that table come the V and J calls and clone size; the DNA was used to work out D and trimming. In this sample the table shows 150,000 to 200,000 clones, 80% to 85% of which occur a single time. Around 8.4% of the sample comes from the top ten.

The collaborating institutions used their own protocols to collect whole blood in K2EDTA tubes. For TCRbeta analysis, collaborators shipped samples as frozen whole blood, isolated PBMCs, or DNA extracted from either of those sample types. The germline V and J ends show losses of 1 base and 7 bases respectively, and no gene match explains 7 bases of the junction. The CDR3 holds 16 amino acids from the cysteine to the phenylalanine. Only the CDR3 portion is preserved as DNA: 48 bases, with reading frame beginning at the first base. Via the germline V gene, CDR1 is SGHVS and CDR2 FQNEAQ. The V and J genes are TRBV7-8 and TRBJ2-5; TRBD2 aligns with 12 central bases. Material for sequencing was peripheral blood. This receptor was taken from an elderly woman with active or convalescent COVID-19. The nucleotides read TGTGCCAGCAGCTTAGGGACTAGCGGGGTTATCGGGACCCAGTACTTC. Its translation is CASSLGTSGVIGTQYF.